One T cell receptor (beta chain) is described in this entry. No antigen is known for it. These data belong to a study of Ad26.COV2.S vaccination and SARS-CoV-2 variants. This CDR3 is built from 13 residues. Looked up from germline, CDR1 is SNHLY and CDR2 is FYNNEI. Trimming removed 7 bases at V and 1 base at J, with 10 bases between. The treatment is: over 15 received Ad26.COV2.S at low or high dose, single or two shots; about 5 received placebo; per-sample allocation not given. Specimen acquisition occurred on day 63 following the initial vaccine or placebo injection. The study's findings and limits: Analytic work on TCR breadth and depth might have understated the full extent of total T cell responses.

TCRdb's table, derived via immunoSEQ multiplex PCR, lists solely in-frame clones and lacks some. The sample yields roughly 380,000 clones, approximately 84% seen once. The chain employs TRBV2 and TRBJ2-5; tentative D call: TRBD2 (6 bases). The TCR was taken from a person aged 18 to 59 who received the Ad26.COV2.S COVID-19 vaccine or a placebo. Material: peripheral blood, obtained in a trial of Ad26.COV2.S vaccine versus placebo. CDR3 coding DNA: TGTGCCAGCATGCGGGACCTCCAAGAGACCCAGTACTTC. Translated: CASMRDLQETQYF.